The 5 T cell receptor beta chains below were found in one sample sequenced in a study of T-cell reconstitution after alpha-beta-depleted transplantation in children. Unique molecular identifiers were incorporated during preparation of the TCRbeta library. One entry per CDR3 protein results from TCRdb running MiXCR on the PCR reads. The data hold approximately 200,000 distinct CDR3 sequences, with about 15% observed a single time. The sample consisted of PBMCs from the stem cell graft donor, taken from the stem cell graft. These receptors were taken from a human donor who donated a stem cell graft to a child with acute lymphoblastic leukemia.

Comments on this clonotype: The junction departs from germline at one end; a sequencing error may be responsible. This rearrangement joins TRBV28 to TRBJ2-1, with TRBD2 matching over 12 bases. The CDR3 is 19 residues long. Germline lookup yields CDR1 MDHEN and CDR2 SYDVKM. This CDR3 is CTSSSRLAGVSSSYNEQFF. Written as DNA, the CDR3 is TGTACCAGCAGTTCCAGACTAGCGGGAGTTTCAAGCTCCTACAATGAGCAGTTCTTC. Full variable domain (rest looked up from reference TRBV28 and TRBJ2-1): DVKVTQSSRYLVKRTGEKVFLECVQDMDHENMFWYRQDPGLGLRLIYFSYDVKMKEKGDIPEGYSVSREKKERFSLILESASTNQTSMYLCTSSSRLAGVSSSYNEQFFGPGTRLTVL.

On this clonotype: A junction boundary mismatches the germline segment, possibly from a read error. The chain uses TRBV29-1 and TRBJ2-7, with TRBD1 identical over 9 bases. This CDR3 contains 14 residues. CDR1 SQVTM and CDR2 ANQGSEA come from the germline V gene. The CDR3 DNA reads TGCAGCGCCCGTAGCCGGACAGGGGACTACGAGCAGTACTTT. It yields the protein CSARSRTGDYEQYF.

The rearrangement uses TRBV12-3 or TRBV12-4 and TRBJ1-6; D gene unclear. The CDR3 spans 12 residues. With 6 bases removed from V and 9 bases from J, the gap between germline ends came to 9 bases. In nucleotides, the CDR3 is TGTGCCAGCAGACGAAGACCTTCACCCCTCCACTTT. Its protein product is CASRRRPSPLHF.

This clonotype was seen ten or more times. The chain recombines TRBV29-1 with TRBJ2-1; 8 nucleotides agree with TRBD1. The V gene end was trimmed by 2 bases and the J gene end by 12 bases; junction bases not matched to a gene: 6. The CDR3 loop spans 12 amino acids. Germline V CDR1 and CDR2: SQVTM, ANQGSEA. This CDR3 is CSVEFTGGTQFF. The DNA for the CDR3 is TGCAGCGTTGAATTTACAGGGGGAACGCAGTTCTTC.

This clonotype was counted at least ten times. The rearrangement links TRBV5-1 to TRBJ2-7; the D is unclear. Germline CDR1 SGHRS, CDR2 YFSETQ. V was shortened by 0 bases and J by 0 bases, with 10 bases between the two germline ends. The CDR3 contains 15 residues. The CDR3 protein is CASSLGVTPSYEQYF. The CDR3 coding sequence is TGCGCCAGCAGCTTGGGGGTCACCCCCTCCTACGAGCAGTACTTC.